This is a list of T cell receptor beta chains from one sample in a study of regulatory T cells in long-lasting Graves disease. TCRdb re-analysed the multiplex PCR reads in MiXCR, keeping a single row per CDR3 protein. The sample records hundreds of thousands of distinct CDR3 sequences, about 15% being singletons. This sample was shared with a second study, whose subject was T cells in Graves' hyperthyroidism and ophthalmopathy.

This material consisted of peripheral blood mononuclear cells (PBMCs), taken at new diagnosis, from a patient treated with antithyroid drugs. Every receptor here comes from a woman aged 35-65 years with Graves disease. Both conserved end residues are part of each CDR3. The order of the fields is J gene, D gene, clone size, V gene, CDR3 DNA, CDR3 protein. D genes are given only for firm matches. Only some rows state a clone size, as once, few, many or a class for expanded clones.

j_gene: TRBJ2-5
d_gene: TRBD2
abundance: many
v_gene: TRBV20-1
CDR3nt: TGCAGAGCGGCGGGGGACCAAGAGACCCAGTACTTC
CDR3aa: CRAAGDQETQYF

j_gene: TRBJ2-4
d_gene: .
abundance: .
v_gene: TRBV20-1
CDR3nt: TGCAGTGCTCAGCCGGGAGCCAAAAACATTCAGTACTTC
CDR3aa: CSAQPGAKNIQYF

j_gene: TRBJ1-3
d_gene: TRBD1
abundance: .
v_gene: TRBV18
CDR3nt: TGTGCCAGCTCACAGTTTATGCCGGGACAGGCTGGAAACACCATATATTTT
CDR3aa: CASSQFMPGQAGNTIYF

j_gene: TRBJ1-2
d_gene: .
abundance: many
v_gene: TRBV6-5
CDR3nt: TGTGCCAGCAGTTACTCGATTACTCGGGGCTACACCTTC
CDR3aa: CASSYSITRGYTF

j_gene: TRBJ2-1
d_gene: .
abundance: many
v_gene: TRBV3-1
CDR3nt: TGTGCCAGCAGCCAAGTTTGGTCAGGGAGCTCCTACAATGAGCAGTTCTTC
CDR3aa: CASSQVWSGSSYNEQFF

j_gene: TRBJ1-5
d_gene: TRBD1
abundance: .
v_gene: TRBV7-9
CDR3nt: TGTGCCAGCAGCTTAGGCGTGGACAGGGTGAGCAATCAGCCCCAGCATTTT
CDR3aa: CASSLGVDRVSNQPQHF

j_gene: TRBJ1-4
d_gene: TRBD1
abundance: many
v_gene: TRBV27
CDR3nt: TGTGCCAGCAGTTCGGGACAGGAATATAATGAAAAACTGTTTTTT
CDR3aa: CASSSGQEYNEKLFF

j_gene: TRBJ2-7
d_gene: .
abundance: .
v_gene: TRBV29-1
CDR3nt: TGCAGCGTTGAAGATGGTGCAGGGCCTGGCGAGCAGTACTTC
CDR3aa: CSVEDGAGPGEQYF

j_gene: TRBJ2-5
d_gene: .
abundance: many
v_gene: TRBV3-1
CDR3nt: TGTGCCAGCAGCCAAGTAACCGAGCAAGAGACCCAGTACTTC
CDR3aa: CASSQVTEQETQYF

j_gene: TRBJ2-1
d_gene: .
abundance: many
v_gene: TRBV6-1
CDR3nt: TGTGCCAGCAGTCCCCGTGGAGCGGGGACACCTTATAGCTCCTACAATGAGCAGTTCTTC
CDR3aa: CASSPRGAGTPYSSYNEQFF

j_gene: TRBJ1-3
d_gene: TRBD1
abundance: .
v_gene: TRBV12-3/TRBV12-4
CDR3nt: TGTGCCAGCAGACCGACTCGGACAGGGAGTGGAAACACCATATATTTT
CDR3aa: CASRPTRTGSGNTIYF

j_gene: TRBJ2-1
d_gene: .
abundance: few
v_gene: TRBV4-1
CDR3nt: TGCGCCAGCAGCCAAGACAGGGTTCTCTACAATGAGCAGTTCTTC
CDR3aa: CASSQDRVLYNEQFF

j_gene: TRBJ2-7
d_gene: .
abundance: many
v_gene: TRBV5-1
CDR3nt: TGCGCCAGCAGCCCGACGCCCATGGGGGCCGGCGACGAGCAGTACTTC
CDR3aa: CASSPTPMGAGDEQYF

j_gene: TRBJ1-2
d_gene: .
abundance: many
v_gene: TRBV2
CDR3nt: TGTGCCAGCAGTGAAGCGCTTGGCAGGGAAAGTTATGGCTACACCTTC
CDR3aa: CASSEALGRESYGYTF

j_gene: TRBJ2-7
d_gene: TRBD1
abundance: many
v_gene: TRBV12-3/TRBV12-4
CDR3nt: TGTGCCAGCAGGGTGGGACAGGGTGTTTCCGAGCAGTACTTC
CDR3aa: CASRVGQGVSEQYF

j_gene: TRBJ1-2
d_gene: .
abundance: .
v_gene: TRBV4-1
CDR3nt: TGCGCCAGCAGCCAAGAACAGGGTTTGTCGAGTGGCTACACCTTC
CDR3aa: CASSQEQGLSSGYTF